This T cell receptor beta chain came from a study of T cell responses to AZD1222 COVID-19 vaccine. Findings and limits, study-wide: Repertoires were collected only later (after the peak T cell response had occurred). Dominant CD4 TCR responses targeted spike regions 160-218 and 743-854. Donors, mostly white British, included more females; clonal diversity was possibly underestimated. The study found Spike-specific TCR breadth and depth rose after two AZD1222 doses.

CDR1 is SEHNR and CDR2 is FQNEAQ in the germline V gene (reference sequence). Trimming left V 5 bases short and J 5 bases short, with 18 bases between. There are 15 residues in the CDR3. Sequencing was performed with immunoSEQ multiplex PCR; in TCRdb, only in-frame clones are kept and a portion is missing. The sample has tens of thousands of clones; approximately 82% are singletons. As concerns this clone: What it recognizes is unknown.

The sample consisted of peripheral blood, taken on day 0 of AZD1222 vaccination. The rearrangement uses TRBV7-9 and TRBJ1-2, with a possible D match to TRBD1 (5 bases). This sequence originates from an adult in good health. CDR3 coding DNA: TGTGCCAGCAGCCCTCGGATGAGGGGAATTTATGGCTACACCTTC. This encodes CASSPRMRGIYGYTF.